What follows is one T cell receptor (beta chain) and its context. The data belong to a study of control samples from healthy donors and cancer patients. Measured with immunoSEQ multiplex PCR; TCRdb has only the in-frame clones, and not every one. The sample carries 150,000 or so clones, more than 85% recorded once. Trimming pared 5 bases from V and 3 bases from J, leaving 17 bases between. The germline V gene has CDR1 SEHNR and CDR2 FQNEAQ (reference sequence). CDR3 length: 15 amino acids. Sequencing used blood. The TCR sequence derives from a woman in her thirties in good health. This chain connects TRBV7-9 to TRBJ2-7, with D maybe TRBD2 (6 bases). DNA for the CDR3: TGTGCCAGCAGCCTCACTTCGGGACTCAGCTACGAGCAGTACTTC. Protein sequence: CASSLTSGLSYEQYF.